The source of this T cell receptor beta chain is a study of blood T cell repertoires in COVID-19. On the study more broadly: The United States, Italy and Spain provided the acute and convalescent COVID-19 samples.

From germline, CDR1 is MDHEN and CDR2 SYDVKM. The V and J ends lost 3 bases and 2 bases respectively, with 17 bases between them. This CDR3 has 16 amino acids. Per the original methods: From reference gene primer amplification, estimates of nucleated cell counts were derived. Profiling relied on immunoSEQ multiplex PCR, and the TCRdb table lists in-frame clones only, not all of them. V and J calls and clone size come straight from that table; D and trimming were deduced from the DNA. This sample yields a few hundred thousand clones, of which 89% are seen a single time; 4.6% belongs to the top ten. This receptor was obtained from a woman in her 40s who had recovered from COVID-19. Input material: peripheral blood. The chain carries TRBV28 and TRBJ2-7; maybe TRBD1 (6 bases). This chain's CDR3 is CASSFGPQGSTYEQYF. CDR3 in DNA: TGTGCCAGCAGTTTCGGACCTCAGGGGTCCACCTACGAGCAGTACTTC. Full variable domain (remainder filled in from reference TRBV28 and TRBJ2-7): DVKVTQSSRYLVKRTGEKVFLECVQDMDHENMFWYRQDPGLGLRLIYFSYDVKMKEKGDIPEGYSVSREKKERFSLILESASTNQTSMYLCASSFGPQGSTYEQYFGPGTRLTVT.